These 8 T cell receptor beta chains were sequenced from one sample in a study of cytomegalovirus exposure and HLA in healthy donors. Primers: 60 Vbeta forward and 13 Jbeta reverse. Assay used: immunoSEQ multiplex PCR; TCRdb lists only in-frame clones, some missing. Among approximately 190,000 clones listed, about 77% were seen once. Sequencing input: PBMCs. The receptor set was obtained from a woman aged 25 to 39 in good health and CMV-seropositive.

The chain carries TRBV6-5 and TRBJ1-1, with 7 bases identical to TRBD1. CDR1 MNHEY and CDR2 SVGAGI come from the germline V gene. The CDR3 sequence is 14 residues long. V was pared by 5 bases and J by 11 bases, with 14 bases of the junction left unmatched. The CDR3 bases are TGTGCCAGCAGTCCCCAAGGGGGCCCGGTAGTGGCTTTCTTT. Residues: CASSPQGGPVVAFF.

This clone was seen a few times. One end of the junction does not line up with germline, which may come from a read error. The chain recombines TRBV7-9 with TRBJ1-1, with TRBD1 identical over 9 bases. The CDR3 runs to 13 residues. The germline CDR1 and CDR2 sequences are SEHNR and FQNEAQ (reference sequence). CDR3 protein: CASSPGQGSAVPF. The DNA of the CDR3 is TGTGCCAGCAGCCCCGGACAGGGGTCCGCAGTCCCCTTT.

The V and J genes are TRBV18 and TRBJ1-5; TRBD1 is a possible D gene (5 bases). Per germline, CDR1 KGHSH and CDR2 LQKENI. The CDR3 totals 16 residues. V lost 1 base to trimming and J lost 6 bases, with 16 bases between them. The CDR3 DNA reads TGTGCCAGCTCACCACGAGGGGCGGGGGTAGGTCAGCCCCAGCATTTT. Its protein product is CASSPRGAGVGQPQHF.

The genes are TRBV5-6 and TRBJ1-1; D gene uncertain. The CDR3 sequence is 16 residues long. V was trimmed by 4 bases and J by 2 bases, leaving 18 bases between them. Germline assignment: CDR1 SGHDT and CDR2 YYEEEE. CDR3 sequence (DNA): TGTGCCAGCAGCCCATCTCTGGGAGAGACTAACACTGAAGCTTTCTTT. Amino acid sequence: CASSPSLGETNTEAFF.

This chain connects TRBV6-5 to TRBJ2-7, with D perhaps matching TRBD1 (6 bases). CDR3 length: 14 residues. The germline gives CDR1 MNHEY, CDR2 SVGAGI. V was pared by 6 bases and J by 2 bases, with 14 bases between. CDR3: CASSVRDTAYEQYF. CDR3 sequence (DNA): TGTGCCAGCAGCGTCCGGGACACTGCCTACGAGCAGTACTTC.

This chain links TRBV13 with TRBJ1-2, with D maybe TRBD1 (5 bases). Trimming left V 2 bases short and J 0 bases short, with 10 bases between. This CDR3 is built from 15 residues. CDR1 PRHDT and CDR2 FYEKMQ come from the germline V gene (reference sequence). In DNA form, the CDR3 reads TGTGCCAGCAGCTTAATGGAGGGGACTAACTATGGCTACACCTTC. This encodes CASSLMEGTNYGYTF. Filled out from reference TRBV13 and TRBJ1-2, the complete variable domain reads AAGVIQSPRHLIKEKRETATLKCYPIPRHDTVYWYQQGPGQDPQFLISFYEKMQSDKGSIPDRFSAQQFSDYHSELNMSSLELGDSALYFCASSLMEGTNYGYTFGSGTRLTVV.

The CDR3 nucleotides read TGCGCCAGCCGACAGGTGACTACCAATGAGCAGTTCTTC. Amino acids: CASRQVTTNEQFF. The genes are TRBV4-1 and TRBJ2-1, with D maybe TRBD1 (6 bases). CDR3 size: 13 residues. V was shortened by 8 bases and J by 6 bases, with 14 bases between the two germline ends. From germline, CDR1 is MGHRA and CDR2 YSYEKL.

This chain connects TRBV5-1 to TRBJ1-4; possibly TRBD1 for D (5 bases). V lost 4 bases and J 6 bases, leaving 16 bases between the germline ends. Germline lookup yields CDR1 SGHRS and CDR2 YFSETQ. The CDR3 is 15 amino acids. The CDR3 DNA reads TGCGCCAGCAGCGGGGGAGCCGGGAGAGATGAAAAACTGTTTTTT. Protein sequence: CASSGGAGRDEKLFF. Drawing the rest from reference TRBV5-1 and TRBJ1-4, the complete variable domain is KAGVTQTPRYLIKTRGQQVTLSCSPISGHRSVSWYQQTPGQGLQFLFEYFSETQRNKGNFPGRFSGRQFSNSRSEMNVSTLELGDSALYLCASSGGAGRDEKLFFGSGTQLSVL.